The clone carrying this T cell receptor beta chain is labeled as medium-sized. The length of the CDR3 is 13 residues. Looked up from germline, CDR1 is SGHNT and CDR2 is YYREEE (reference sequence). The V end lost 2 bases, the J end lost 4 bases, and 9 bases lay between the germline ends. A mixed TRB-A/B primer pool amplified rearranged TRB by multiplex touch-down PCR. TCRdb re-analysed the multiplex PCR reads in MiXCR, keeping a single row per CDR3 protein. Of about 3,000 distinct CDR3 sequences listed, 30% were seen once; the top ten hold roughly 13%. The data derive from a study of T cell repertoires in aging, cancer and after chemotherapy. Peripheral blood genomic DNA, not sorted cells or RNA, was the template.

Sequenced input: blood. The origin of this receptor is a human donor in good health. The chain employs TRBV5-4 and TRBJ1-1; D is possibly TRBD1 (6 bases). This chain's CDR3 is CASSFQQGTEAFF. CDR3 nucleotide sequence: TGTGCCAGCAGCTTCCAACAGGGCACTGAAGCTTTCTTT.